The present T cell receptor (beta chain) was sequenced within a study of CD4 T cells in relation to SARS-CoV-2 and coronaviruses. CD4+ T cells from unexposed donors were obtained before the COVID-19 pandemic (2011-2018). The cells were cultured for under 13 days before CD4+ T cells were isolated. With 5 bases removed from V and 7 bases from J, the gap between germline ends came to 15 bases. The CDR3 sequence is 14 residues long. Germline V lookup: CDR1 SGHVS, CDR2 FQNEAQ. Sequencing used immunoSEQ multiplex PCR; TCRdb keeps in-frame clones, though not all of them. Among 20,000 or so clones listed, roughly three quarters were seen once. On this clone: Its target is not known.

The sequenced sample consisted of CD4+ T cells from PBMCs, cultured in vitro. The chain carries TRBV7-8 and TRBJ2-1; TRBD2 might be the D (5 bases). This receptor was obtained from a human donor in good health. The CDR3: CASSLGNRGNEQFF. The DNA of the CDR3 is TGTGCCAGCAGCCTTGGCAATCGGGGTAATGAGCAGTTCTTC.